The rows below give T cell receptor beta chains drawn from one sample of a study of vaccination and CD4 T cells after COVID-19. Antigen specificity for these receptors is unknown. Each CDR3 protein is one row after TCRdb ran MiXCR on the PCR reads. The table records about 26,000 distinct CDR3 sequences, more than 35% of them present only once. Sequencing used CD4+ T cells from blood, cultured in vitro, obtained about 7 months after SARS-CoV-2 vaccination. These TCRs come from a human donor who had recovered from COVID-19. Each CDR3 is given with its conserved first and last residue. The order of the fields is D gene, CDR3 length, J gene, V gene, clone size, CDR3 DNA, CDR3 protein. The D gene is left open where the match is weak. Clone size is stated in some rows and not others, as once, few, many or a class when expanded.

>TRBD2|14|TRBJ2-5|TRBV5-4|few
TGTGCCACCGGGACTAGCGGGAGAGGGGAGACCCAGTACTTC
CATGTSGRGETQYF
>TRBD1|15|TRBJ2-2|TRBV20-1|few
TGCAGTGCGGACAGGGCTCGCGGGAACACCGGGGAGCTGTTTTTT
CSADRARGNTGELFF
>-|14|TRBJ2-1|TRBV6-1|few
TGTGCCAGCAGTCGGGGGAGCTCCTACAATGAGCAGTTCTTC
CASSRGSSYNEQFF
>-|17|TRBJ1-5|TRBV20-1|few
TGCAGTGCTAGCGTTCGGCACCAGGGTTCGCGCAATCAGCCCCAGCATTTT
CSASVRHQGSRNQPQHF
>-|12|TRBJ1-2|TRBV28|-
TGTGCCTACAGGGACAAGAACTATGGCTACACCTTC
CAYRDKNYGYTF
>-|14|TRBJ1-6|TRBV28|few
TGTGCCAGCGGATCGACTGGGTGGCATTCACCCCTCCACTTT
CASGSTGWHSPLHF
>-|11|TRBJ2-1|TRBV11-2|medium-sized
TGTGCCAGCAGCCAATCGGAAGAGCAGTTCTTC
CASSQSEEQFF
>TRBD1|13|TRBJ1-2|TRBV7-2|medium-sized
TGTGCCAGCAGCTTGGGACAGAACTATGGCTACACCTTC
CASSLGQNYGYTF
>TRBD1|13|TRBJ2-5|TRBV12-3/TRBV12-4|few
TGTGCCAGCAGTATCGACAGGGGGGAGACCCAGTACTTC
CASSIDRGETQYF
>TRBD2|16|TRBJ2-7|TRBV7-8|-
TGTGCCAGCAGCTTAGAAGGGACTAGCGGCTCTTACGAGCAGTACTTC
CASSLEGTSGSYEQYF
>-|16|TRBJ2-7|TRBV7-2|-
TGTGCCAGCAGCTTGGGACCCCCGCCCGTGTCCTACGAGCAGTACTTC
CASSLGPPPVSYEQYF
>TRBD1|13|TRBJ2-7|TRBV20-1|-
TGCAGTGCTCTAGGGACAGTCTCCTACGAGCAGTACTTC
CSALGTVSYEQYF
>-|13|TRBJ2-1|TRBV11-3|once
TGTGCCAGCAGCCCGGGGGTGGCGAATGAGCAGTTCTTC
CASSPGVANEQFF
>-|17|TRBJ1-2|TRBV7-3|-
TGTGCCAGCAGCTTACAAGCGGGGGCAGGAACCAACTATGGCTACACCTTC
CASSLQAGAGTNYGYTF
>TRBD1|13|TRBJ1-2|TRBV20-1|few
TGCAGTGCGGCGGCGGACAGGGTTCGGGGCTACACCTTC
CSAAADRVRGYTF
>TRBD2|18|TRBJ2-5|TRBV6-2/TRBV6-3|-
TGTGCCAGCAGTTACTCGGGAACGACTAGCGGGAGGCGAGAGACCCAGTACTTC
CASSYSGTTSGRRETQYF
>-|16|TRBJ2-3|TRBV20-1|-
TGCAGTGCTAGAGACATGTTGCGGGTGATCGGTGGCTGGCAGTATTTT
CSARDMLRVIGGWQYF
>TRBD1|14|TRBJ1-2|TRBV7-2|-
TGTGCCAGCAGCTTAGGGACAGGGTCGAGGGGCTACACCTTC
CASSLGTGSRGYTF
>TRBD1|15|TRBJ2-3|TRBV7-9|-
TGTGCCAGCGGATTTCACAGGGGGCTTACAGATACGCAGTATTTT
CASGFHRGLTDTQYF
>-|16|TRBJ2-5|TRBV7-6|-
TGTGCCAGCAGCTTAGTTGGGGTAGGTAACCAAGAGACCCAGTACTTC
CASSLVGVGNQETQYF
>TRBD2|15|TRBJ2-7|TRBV6-1|few
TGTGCCAGCAGTGTTCTAGCGGGAGTGTGGAACGAGCAGTACTTC
CASSVLAGVWNEQYF
>-|12|TRBJ2-7|TRBV7-8|-
TGTGCCAGCAGCTTAAGCCGTGGGGAGCAGTACTTC
CASSLSRGEQYF
>TRBD1|15|TRBJ1-5|TRBV15|-
TGTGCCACCAGCAGGGGGACAGGGACGGGACAGCCCCAGCATTTT
CATSRGTGTGQPQHF
>-|15|TRBJ1-5|TRBV7-8|few
TGTGCCAGCAGCTTAGAGGCAGTTAGCAATCAGCCCCAGCATTTT
CASSLEAVSNQPQHF
>-|15|TRBJ1-5|TRBV19|-
TGTGCCAGTAGTATCCCTCGTGGGGTGGGTCAGCCCCAGCATTTT
CASSIPRGVGQPQHF
>TRBD1|12|TRBJ2-7|TRBV27|few
TGTGCCAGTTCCGGACAGGGCTACGAGCAGTACTTC
CASSGQGYEQYF
>TRBD2|15|TRBJ2-3|TRBV20-1|-
TGCAGTGTTAAGGACGGGCGGGAGGACACAGATACGCAGTATTTT
CSVKDGREDTDTQYF
>-|12|TRBJ2-3|TRBV11-3|-
TGTGCCAGCAGCCTGAGCCCAGATACGCAGTATTTT
CASSLSPDTQYF
>TRBD1|14|TRBJ2-7|TRBV6-2/TRBV6-3|few
TGTGCCAGCAGGAGGACAGGGATAATGGGGGAGCAGTACTTC
CASRRTGIMGEQYF